This entry is about one TCR beta chain. Its antigen remains unknown. These data are taken from a study of blood T cells in healthy people across ages. Study observations and caveats: It was the long-lived donors that had more naive CD4+ cells and higher diversity than aged donors. Estimates based on one million T cells were treated as lower bounds.

With a J-beta primer mix and a sample-barcoded 5' primer, a second PCR ran 7 to 11 cycles. TCRdb re-derived calls from the 5' RACE reads in MiXCR, one entry per CDR3 protein. This table holds about 970,000 distinct CDR3 sequences, roughly 51% found once. The sample comprised blood. The sequence came from an older woman in good health.

CDR3 amino acids: CASSNSGDREYF. In DNA form, the CDR3 reads TGTGCCAGCAGCAACAGTGGCGACAGGGAGTACTTC. V usage is TRBV12-3 or TRBV12-4 and J usage is TRBJ2-7; 7 bases align to TRBD1. V gave up 6 bases and J gave up 11 bases; unmatched junction bases: 10. CDR3 length: 12 residues.